This T cell receptor (beta chain) was identified in a study of blood T cell repertoires in COVID-19. Looked up from germline, CDR1 is MNHEY and CDR2 is SMNVEV (reference sequence). V shed 6 bases and J 1 base; nucleotides not matched to a gene: 6. This CDR3 region has 16 residues. Profiled with immunoSEQ multiplex PCR; TCRdb holds only in-frame clones, not every one. Of 250,000 to 350,000 clones in the sample, nearly 90% were seen once. Participants' own reports of clinical history determined their cohort assignment. The chain joins TRBV27 to TRBJ2-1, with 10 positions matching TRBD2. The sequence derives from a woman aged 18 to 35 with acute COVID-19. The sample comprised PBMCs or T cells enriched from blood (not recorded which). The CDR3 bases are TGTGCCAGCAGGACCCTAGCGGGAGTGTCCTACAATGAGCAGTTCTTC. Its translation: CASRTLAGVSYNEQFF.